The text below deals with one TCR beta chain. This sample was included in a study of blood T cell repertoires in COVID-19. Study in general: Spain, Italy and the United States supplied samples that represented acute and convalescent COVID-19. PBMCs, B-cell-depleted T cells, or T cells provided the cDNA or gDNA that made up the material.

V was pared by 5 bases and J by 2 bases, with 6 bases of the junction left unmatched. Germline values: CDR1 SGHNT, CDR2 YENEEA. The CDR3 length is 15 residues. Per the original methods: Amplified reference gene primers provided the basis for estimating nucleated cell counts. Profiling relied on immunoSEQ multiplex PCR, and the TCRdb table lists in-frame clones only, not all of them. That table is the source of V, J and clone size, and D and trimming were worked out from the DNA. Of some 150,000 clones listed, 60% to 80% were seen once; the top ten hold 8.6%. This chain links TRBV11-3 with TRBJ2-1; 7 bases are shared with TRBD1. The sequence was obtained from a man aged 50-60 years with active or convalescent COVID-19. The specimen sequenced was peripheral blood. For the CDR3, the DNA is TGTGCCAGCAGCCCGAAGGACAGGCCCTACAATGAGCAGTTCTTC. Amino acid sequence: CASSPKDRPYNEQFF.